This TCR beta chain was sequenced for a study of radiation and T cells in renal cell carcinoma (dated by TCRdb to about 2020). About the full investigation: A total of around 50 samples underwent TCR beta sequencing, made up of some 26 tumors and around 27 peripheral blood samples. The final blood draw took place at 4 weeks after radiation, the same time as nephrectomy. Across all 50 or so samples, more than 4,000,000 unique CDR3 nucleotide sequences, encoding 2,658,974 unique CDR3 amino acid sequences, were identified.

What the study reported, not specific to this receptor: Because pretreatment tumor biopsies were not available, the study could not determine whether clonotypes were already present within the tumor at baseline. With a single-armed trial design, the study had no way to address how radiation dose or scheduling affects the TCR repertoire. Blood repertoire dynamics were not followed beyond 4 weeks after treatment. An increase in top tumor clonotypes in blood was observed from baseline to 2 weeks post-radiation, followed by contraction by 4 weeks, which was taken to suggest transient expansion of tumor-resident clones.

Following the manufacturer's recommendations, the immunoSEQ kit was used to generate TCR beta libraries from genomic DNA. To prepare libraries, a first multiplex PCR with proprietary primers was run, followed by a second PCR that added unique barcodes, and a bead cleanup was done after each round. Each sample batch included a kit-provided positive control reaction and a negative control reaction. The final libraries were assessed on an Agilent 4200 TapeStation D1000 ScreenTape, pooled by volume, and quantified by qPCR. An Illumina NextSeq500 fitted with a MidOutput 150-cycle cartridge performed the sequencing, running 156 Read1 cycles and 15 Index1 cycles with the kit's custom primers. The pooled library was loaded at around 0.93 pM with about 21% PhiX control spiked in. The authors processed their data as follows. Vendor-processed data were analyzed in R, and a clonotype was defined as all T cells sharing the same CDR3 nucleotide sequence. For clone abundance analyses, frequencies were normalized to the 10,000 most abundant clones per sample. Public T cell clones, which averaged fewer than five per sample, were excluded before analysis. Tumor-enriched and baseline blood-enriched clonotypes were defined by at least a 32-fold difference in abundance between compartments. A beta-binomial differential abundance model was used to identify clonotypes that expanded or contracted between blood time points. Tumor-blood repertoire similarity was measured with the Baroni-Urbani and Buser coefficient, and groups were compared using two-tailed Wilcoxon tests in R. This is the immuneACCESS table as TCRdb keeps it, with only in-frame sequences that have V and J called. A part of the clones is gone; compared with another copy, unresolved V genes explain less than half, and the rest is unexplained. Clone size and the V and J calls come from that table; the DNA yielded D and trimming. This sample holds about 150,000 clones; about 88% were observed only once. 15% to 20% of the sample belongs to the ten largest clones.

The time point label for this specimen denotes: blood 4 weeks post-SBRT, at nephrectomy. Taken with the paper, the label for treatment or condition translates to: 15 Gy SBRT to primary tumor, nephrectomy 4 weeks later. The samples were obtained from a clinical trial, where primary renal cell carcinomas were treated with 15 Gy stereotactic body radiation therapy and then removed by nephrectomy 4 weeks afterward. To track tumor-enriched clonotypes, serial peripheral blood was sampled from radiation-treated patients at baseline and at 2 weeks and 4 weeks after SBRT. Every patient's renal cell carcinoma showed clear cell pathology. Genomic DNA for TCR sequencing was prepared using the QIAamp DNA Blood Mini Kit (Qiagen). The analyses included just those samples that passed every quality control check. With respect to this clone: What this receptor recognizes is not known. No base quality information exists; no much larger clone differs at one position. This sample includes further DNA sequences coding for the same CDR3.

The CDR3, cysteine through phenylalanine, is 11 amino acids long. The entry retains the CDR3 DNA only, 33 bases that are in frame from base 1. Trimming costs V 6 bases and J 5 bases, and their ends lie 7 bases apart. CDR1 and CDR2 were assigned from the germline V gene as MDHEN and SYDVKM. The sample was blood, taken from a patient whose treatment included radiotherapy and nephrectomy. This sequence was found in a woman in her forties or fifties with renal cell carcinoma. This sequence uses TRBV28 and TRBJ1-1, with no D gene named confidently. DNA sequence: TGTGCCAGCAGCTTAGGGACTGAAGCTTTCTTT. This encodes CASSLGTEAFF.